This T cell receptor beta chain came from a study of blood T cells in healthy people across ages. Study conclusions and caveats: Naive and antigen-experienced cells could not be conclusively compared, given unsorted PBMCs. A strong correlation was found between TCR beta diversity and the percentage of naive T cells. Roughly linear declines in TCR beta diversity per million T cells occurred with age.

V trimming: 4 bases; J trimming: 2 bases; junction bases outside the gene matches: 6. This CDR3 contains 16 residues. In the case of this clonotype: Its antigen is unidentified.

Sample-barcoded 5' priming and a J-beta primer mix drove a second PCR of about 6 to 12 cycles. Unique molecular identifiers of 12 random nucleotides labeled each cDNA. In TCRdb, the 5' RACE reads were re-called with MiXCR into one record per CDR3 protein. The sample shows about 940,000 distinct CDR3 sequences, roughly 50% of them seen only once. Source material: blood. The source of this sequence is a man under 40 in good health. V gene TRBV12-3 or TRBV12-4 combines with J gene TRBJ1-2; 11 bases are shared with TRBD1. The CDR3 sequence is CASSSSDRGRNYGYTF. CDR3 nucleotide sequence: TGTGCCAGCAGTTCGTCGGACAGGGGGCGCAACTATGGCTACACCTTC.